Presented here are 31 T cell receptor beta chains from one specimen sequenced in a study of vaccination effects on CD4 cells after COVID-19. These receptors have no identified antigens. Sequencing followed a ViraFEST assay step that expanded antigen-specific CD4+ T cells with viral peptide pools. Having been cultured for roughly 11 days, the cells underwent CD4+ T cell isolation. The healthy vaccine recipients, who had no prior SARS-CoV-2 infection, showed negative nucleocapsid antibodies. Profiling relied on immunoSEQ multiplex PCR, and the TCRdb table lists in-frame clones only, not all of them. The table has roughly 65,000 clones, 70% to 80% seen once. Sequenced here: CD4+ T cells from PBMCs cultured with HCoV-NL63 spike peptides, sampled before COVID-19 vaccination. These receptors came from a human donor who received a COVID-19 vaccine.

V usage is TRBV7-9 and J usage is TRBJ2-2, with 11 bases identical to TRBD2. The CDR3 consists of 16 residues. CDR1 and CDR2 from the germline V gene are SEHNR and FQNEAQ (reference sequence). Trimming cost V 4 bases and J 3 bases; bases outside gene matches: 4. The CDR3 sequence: CASSSSGGPYTGELFF. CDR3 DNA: TGTGCCAGCAGCTCTAGCGGGGGGCCGTACACCGGGGAGCTGTTTTTT.

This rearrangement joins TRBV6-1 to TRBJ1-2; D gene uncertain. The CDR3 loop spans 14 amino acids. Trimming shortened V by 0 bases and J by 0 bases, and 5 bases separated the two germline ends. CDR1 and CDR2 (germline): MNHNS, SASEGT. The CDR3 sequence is CASSEAPSNYGYTF. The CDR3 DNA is TGTGCCAGCAGTGAAGCACCGTCTAACTATGGCTACACCTTC.

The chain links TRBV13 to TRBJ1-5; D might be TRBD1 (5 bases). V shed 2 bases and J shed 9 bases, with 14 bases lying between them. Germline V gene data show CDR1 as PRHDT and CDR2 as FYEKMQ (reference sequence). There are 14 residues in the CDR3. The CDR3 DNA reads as TGTGCCAGCAGCTTACAGGGATCTCGAGGGCCCCAGCATTTT. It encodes CASSLQGSRGPQHF.

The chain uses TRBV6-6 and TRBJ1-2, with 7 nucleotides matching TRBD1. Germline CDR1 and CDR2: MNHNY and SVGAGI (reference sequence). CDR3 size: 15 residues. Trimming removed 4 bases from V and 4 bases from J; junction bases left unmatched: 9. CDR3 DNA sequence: TGTGCCAGCAGTTCCCGGGACAGAGAAGGCTATGGCTACACCTTC. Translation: CASSSRDREGYGYTF.

The CDR3 nucleotides are TGTGCCACCAGTGACCCGGGGACCCTAACAGATACGCAGTATTTT. This encodes CATSDPGTLTDTQYF. The chain recombines TRBV24-1 with TRBJ2-3; D could derive from TRBD1 or TRBD2 (5 bases each). This CDR3 has 15 amino acids. CDR1 is KGHDR, CDR2 SFDVKD, per germline. Deletions cut 4 bases from V and 3 bases from J, with 13 bases between.

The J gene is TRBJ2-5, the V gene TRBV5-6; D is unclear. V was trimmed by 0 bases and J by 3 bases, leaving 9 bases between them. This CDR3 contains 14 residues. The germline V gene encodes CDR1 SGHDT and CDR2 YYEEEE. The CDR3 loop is CASSLGVREETQYF. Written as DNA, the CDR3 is TGTGCCAGCAGCTTGGGGGTCAGAGAAGAGACCCAGTACTTC.

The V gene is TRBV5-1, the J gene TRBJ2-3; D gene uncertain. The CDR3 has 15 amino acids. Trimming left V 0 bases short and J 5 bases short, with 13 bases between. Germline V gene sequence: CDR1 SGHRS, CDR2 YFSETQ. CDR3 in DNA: TGCGCCAGCAGCTTGGCCACCGGAGAAGTAGATACGCAGTATTTT. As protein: CASSLATGEVDTQYF. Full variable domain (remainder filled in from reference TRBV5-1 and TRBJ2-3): KAGVTQTPRYLIKTRGQQVTLSCSPISGHRSVSWYQQTPGQGLQFLFEYFSETQRNKGNFPGRFSGRQFSNSRSEMNVSTLELGDSALYLCASSLATGEVDTQYFGPGTRLTVL.

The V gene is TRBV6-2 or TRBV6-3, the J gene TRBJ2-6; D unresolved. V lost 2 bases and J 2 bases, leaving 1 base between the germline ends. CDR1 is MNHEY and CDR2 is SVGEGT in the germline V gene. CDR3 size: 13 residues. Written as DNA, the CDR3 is TGTGCCAGCAGTTACCCTGGGGCCAACGTCCTGACTTTC. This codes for CASSYPGANVLTF.

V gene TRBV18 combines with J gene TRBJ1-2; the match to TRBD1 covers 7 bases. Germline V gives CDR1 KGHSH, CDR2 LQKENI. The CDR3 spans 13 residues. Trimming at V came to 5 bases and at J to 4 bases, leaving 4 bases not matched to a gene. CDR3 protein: CASSTGQRYGYTF. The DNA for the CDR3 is TGTGCCAGCTCAACGGGACAGCGCTATGGCTACACCTTC.

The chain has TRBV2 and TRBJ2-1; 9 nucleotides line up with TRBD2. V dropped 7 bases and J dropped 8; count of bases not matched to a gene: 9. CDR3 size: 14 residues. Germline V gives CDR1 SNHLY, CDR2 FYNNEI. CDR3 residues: CASTGMRGGDEQFF. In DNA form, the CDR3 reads TGTGCCAGCACCGGAATGCGGGGGGGCGATGAGCAGTTCTTC.

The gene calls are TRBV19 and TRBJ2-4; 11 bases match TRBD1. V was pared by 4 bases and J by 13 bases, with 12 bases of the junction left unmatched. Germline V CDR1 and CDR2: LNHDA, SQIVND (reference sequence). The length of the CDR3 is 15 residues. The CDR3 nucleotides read TGTGCCAGTAGTAGAAAACCCCGGGACAGGGGGATACAGTACTTC. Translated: CASSRKPRDRGIQYF.

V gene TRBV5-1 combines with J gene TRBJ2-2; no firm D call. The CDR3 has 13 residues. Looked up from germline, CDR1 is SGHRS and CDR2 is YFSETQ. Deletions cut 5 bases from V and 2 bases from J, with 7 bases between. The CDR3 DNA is TGCGCCAGCAGTCCGATAAACACCGGGGAGCTGTTTTTT. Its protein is CASSPINTGELFF.

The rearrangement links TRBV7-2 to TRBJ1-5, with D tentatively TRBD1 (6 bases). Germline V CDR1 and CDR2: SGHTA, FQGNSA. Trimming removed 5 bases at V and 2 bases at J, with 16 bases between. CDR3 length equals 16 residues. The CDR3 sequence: CASSLGGGLGNQPQHF. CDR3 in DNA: TGTGCCAGCAGCCTCGGTGGGGGCTTAGGCAATCAGCCCCAGCATTTT.

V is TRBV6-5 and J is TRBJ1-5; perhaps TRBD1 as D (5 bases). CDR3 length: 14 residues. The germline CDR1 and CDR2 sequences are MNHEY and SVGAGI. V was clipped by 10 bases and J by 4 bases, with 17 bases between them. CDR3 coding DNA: TGTGCCACTTGGGGGGGGGTGGTGAATCAGCCCCAGCATTTT. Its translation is CATWGGVVNQPQHF.

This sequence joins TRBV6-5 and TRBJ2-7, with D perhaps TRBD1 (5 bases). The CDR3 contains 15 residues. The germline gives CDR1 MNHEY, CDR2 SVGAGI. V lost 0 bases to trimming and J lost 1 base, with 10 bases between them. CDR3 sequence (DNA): TGTGCCAGCAGTTACTCATATCAGGGATCCTACGAGCAGTACGTC. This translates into CASSYSYQGSYEQYV.

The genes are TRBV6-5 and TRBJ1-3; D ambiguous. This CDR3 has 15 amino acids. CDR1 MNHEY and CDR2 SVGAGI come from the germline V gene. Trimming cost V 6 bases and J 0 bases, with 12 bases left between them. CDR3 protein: CASRPRTFSGNTIYF. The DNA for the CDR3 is TGTGCCAGCAGACCCCGGACCTTCTCTGGAAACACCATATATTTT.

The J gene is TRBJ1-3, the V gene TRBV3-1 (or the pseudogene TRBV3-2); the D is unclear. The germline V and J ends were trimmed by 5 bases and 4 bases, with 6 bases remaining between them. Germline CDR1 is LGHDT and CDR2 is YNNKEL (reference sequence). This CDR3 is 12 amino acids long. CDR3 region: CASSKRGNTIYF. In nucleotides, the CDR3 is TGTGCCAGCAGCAAGAGAGGAAACACCATATATTTT.

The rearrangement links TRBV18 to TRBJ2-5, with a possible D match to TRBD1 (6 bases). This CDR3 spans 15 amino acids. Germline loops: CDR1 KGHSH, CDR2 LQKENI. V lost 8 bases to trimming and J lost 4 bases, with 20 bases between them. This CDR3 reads CASRLRQGSGETQYF. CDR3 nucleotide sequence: TGTGCCAGCCGTTTACGTCAGGGGTCGGGAGAGACCCAGTACTTC.

CDR3 protein: CASSRGQGPTGELFF. CDR3 DNA: TGCGCCAGCAGCCGCGGACAGGGCCCCACCGGGGAGCTGTTTTTT. The genes are TRBV4-1 and TRBJ2-2, with 8 positions matching TRBD1. CDR3 length: 15 amino acids. Trimming at V came to 4 bases and at J to 4 bases, leaving 5 bases not matched to a gene. Per the germline V gene, CDR1 is MGHRA and CDR2 is YSYEKL.

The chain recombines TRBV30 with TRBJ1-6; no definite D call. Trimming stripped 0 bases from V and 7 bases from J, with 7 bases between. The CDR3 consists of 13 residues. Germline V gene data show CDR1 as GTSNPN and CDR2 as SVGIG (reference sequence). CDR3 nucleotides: TGTGCCTGGAGTGTAAACGGCAATTCACCCCTCCACTTT. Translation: CAWSVNGNSPLHF.

The CDR3 sequence: CASRRGASYEQYV. The CDR3 DNA follows: TGTGCCAGCAGGCGCGGGGCTTCCTACGAGCAGTACGTC. The V and J genes are TRBV6-5 and TRBJ2-7; a possible D gene is TRBD2 (6 bases). Between the trimmed V and J ends, which lost 6 bases and 1 base, there was a span of 10 bases. CDR1 MNHEY and CDR2 SVGAGI come from the germline V gene. The CDR3 has 13 residues.

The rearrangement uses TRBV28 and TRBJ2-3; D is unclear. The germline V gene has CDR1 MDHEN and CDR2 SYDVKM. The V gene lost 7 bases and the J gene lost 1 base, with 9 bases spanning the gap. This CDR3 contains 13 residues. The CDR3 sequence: CASISRGTDTQYF. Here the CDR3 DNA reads TGTGCCAGCATCAGTCGGGGCACAGATACGCAGTATTTT.

In DNA, the CDR3 is TGTGCCAGCTCATCACGACAGGGCGGCACCGGGGAGCTGTTTTTT. Translation gives CASSSRQGGTGELFF. V and J are TRBV18 and TRBJ2-2; 7 bases line up with TRBD1. Germline V gives CDR1 KGHSH, CDR2 LQKENI. The CDR3 sequence is 15 residues long. V was pared by 5 bases and J by 4 bases, with 7 bases of the junction left unmatched.

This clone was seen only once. DNA of the CDR3: TGTGCCAGCTCACCACAGGGGAGGGGAAGCAATCAGCCCCAGCATTTT. Amino acids: CASSPQGRGSNQPQHF. The chain couples TRBV18 to TRBJ1-5; maybe TRBD1 (5 bases). This CDR3 region has 16 residues. Germline V gene lookup returns CDR1 KGHSH and CDR2 LQKENI. V lost 1 base to trimming and J lost 1 base, with 11 bases between them. The entire variable domain, with the rest obtained from reference TRBV18 and TRBJ1-5, is as follows: NAGVMQNPRHLVRRRGQEARLRCSPMKGHSHVYWYRQLPEEGLKFMVYLQKENIIDESGMPKERFSAEFPKEGPSILRIQQVVRGDSAAYFCASSPQGRGSNQPQHFGDGTRLSIL.

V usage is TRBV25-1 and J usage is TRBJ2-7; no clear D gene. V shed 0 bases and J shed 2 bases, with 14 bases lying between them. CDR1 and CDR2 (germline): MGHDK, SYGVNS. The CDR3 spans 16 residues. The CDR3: CASSEYRAGVTYEQYV. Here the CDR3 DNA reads TGTGCCAGCAGTGAATATAGGGCAGGAGTAACCTACGAGCAGTACGTC.

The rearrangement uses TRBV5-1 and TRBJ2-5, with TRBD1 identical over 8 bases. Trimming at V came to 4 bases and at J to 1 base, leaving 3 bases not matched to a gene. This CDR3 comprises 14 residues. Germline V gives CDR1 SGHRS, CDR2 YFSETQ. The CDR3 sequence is CASSPGQGQETQYF. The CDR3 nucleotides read TGCGCCAGCAGCCCTGGACAGGGCCAAGAGACCCAGTACTTC.

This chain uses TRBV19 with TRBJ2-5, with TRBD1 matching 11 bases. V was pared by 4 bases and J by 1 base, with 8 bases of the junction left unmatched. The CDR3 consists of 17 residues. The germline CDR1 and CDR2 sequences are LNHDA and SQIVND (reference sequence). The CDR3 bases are TGTGCCAGTAGTAAATCCAGGACAGGGGGCCTCCAAGAGACCCAGTACTTC. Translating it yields CASSKSRTGGLQETQYF.

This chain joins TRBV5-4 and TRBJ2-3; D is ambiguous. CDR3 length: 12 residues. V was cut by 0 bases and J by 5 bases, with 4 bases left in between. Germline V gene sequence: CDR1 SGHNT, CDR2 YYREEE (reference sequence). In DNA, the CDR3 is TGTGCCAGCAGCTTGGAGGTAGATACGCAGTATTTT. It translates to CASSLEVDTQYF.

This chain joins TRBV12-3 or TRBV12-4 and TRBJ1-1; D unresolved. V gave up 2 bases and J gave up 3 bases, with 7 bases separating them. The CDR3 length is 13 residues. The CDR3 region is CASSLTGHTEAFF. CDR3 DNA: TGTGCCAGCAGTTTAACCGGGCACACTGAAGCTTTCTTT.

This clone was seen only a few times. The CDR3 DNA sequence: TGTGCCAGCAGTTACATGATCTCTGGAAACACCATATATTTT. The encoded protein is CASSYMISGNTIYF. The chain employs TRBV6-2 or TRBV6-3 and TRBJ1-3, with D unclear. The germline CDR1 and CDR2 sequences are MNHEY and SVGEGT. V shed 2 bases and J shed 0 bases, with 5 bases lying between them. This CDR3 is built from 14 residues.

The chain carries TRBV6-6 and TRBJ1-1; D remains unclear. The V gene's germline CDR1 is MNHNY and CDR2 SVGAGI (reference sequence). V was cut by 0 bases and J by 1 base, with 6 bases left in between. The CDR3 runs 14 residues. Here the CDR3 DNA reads TGTGCCAGCAGTTACTCGTCGCAGAACACTGAAGCTTTCTTT. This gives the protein CASSYSSQNTEAFF.